This entry lists 18 T cell receptor beta chains sequenced from one sample in a study of blood T cell repertoires in COVID-19. Here immunoSEQ multiplex PCR was the method, and the copy in TCRdb shows in-frame clones only, minus some. The sample consists of around 150,000 clones, approximately 92% of them appearing once. The source material was peripheral blood. The receptors derive from a woman aged 45-60 years with acute or convalescent COVID-19.

The chain links TRBV18 to TRBJ2-5; maybe TRBD1 (5 bases). CDR3 size: 14 residues. The V end was cut by 3 bases, the J end by 5 bases, with 13 bases between. CDR1 is KGHSH and CDR2 is LQKENI in the germline V gene. CDR3 sequence: CASSPDQGLETQYF. DNA of the CDR3: TGTGCCAGCTCACCGGATCAGGGCTTGGAGACCCAGTACTTC.

This clone was seen a single time. The gene calls are TRBV28 and TRBJ1-2; 8 nucleotides align to TRBD1. Germline trimming cut 5 bases from V and 4 bases from J; bases unmatched to any gene: 15. The CDR3 sequence is 17 residues long. Germline CDR1 is MDHEN and CDR2 is SYDVKM. The CDR3 DNA sequence: TGTGCCAGCAGTCTAACCCCGGGACAGGCGCCCCCCTATGGCTACACCTTC. Protein: CASSLTPGQAPPYGYTF.

V usage is TRBV10-1 and J usage is TRBJ2-2; TRBD2 matches 9 bases. CDR1 and CDR2 (germline): WNHNN, SYGVQD (reference sequence). V lost 5 bases and J lost 8; bases outside the gene matches: 9. The CDR3 is 15 residues long. The CDR3 is CASSPQASGIGELFF. Here the CDR3 DNA reads TGCGCCAGCAGTCCTCAGGCTAGCGGGATTGGGGAGCTGTTTTTT.

The count of this clone is one. The chain employs TRBV15 and TRBJ1-4, with a tentative D call TRBD1 (6 bases). Germline CDR1 LNHNV, CDR2 YYDKDF (reference sequence). The CDR3 length is 13 residues. V lost 7 bases to trimming and J lost 8 bases, with 14 bases between them. Written as DNA, the CDR3 is TGTGCCACCACCGAACAGCAGGGGGAAAAACTGTTTTTT. It encodes CATTEQQGEKLFF.

V is TRBV13 and J is TRBJ2-7; 12 nucleotides agree with TRBD2. CDR1 is PRHDT and CDR2 is FYEKMQ in the germline V gene (reference sequence). There are 17 residues in the CDR3. Trimming took 0 bases from V and 4 from J; bases not matched to a gene: 7. Written as DNA, the CDR3 is TGTGCCAGCAGCTTAGGGCTAGCGGGAGGGCCGGGGTACGAGCAGTACTTC. It encodes CASSLGLAGGPGYEQYF.

This rearrangement joins TRBV6-5 to TRBJ1-2; TRBD1 matches 7 bases. There are 15 residues in the CDR3. After removal of 5 bases from V and 8 bases from J, the junction contained 14 bases not matched to a gene. The V gene's germline CDR1 is MNHEY and CDR2 SVGAGI. Here the CDR3 DNA reads TGTGCCAGCAGTCCCGTGGTAGGGGGCGCTTCCGGCTACACCTTC. It yields the protein CASSPVVGGASGYTF.

The V and J genes are TRBV12-3 or TRBV12-4 and TRBJ1-6; D ambiguous. The CDR3 contains 13 residues. V lost 5 bases, J lost 9 bases, and 11 bases lay in between. CDR3 sequence reads: CASSLGRSSPLHF. The CDR3 nucleotides read TGTGCCAGCAGTCTAGGACGGAGTTCACCCCTCCACTTT.

As DNA, the CDR3 is TGCAGCGTTGAACCCCCGACAGGGCCTGAAGCTTTCTTT. Translated: CSVEPPTGPEAFF. The rearrangement links TRBV29-1 to TRBJ1-1; 7 bases align to TRBD1. CDR3 length equals 13 residues. Germline CDR1 is SQVTM and CDR2 is ANQGSEA. J gave up 6 bases and V 2 bases, and 6 bases lay outside the gene matches.

The V and J genes are TRBV4-3 and TRBJ2-1, with D possibly matching TRBD2 (7 bases). V lost 0 bases, J lost 1 base, and 16 bases lay in between. Germline V gene sequence: CDR1 LGHNA, CDR2 YSLEER. The CDR3 length is 18 residues. CDR3 bases: TGCGCCAGCAGCCAAGAGGTCGGTCGGGGGGCATCCTACAATGAGCAGTTCTTC. It yields the protein CASSQEVGRGASYNEQFF.

This rearrangement joins TRBV12-5 to TRBJ2-7; D is unresolved. V was clipped by 6 bases and J by 2 bases, with 17 bases between them. The germline V gene encodes CDR1 LGHNT and CDR2 FRNRAP. This CDR3 has 15 amino acids. CDR3 in amino acids: CASGSTVGKPYEQYF. CDR3 bases: TGTGCTAGTGGCTCCACAGTTGGCAAGCCCTACGAGCAGTACTTC.

The V gene is TRBV21-1, the J gene TRBJ1-1; TRBD1, the D gene given by the table, was not confirmed from the DNA. TRBV21-1 has pseudogene status. The length of the CDR3 is 18 residues. CDR3 nucleotide sequence: TGTGCCAGCAGTTTGACACCGGGACAGGGTTTCGCGAACACTGAAGCTTTCTTT. Its translation: CASSLTPGQGFANTEAFF.

The rearrangement uses TRBV12-3 or TRBV12-4 and TRBJ1-1; D not resolved. Trimming stripped 5 bases from V and 1 base from J, with 8 bases between. The CDR3 is 13 amino acids. The CDR3 DNA is TGTGCCAGCAGTCCCCCAGGGAACACTGAAGCTTTCTTT. It is translated as CASSPPGNTEAFF.

The chain uses TRBV19 and TRBJ1-2; TRBD1 aligns across 7 bases. Germline trimming cut 8 bases from V and 3 bases from J; bases unmatched to any gene: 6. This CDR3 spans 13 amino acids. Germline CDR1 reads LNHDA; CDR2 reads SQIVND (reference sequence). Here the CDR3 reads CASARGGDYGYTF. CDR3 bases: TGTGCCAGTGCCCGAGGGGGCGACTATGGCTACACCTTC.

The chain employs TRBV7-9 and TRBJ1-1, with D unclear. V was shortened by 3 bases and J by 5 bases, with 7 bases between the two germline ends. CDR1 SEHNR and CDR2 FQNEAQ come from the germline V gene (reference sequence). CDR3 size: 12 residues. The CDR3: CASSFARTEAFF. The CDR3, as DNA: TGTGCCAGCAGCTTCGCTAGGACTGAAGCTTTCTTT.

This chain joins TRBV15 and TRBJ2-7, with TRBD1 matching over 9 bases. The V segment lost 5 bases and the J segment 3 bases; nucleotides outside the gene matches: 8. This CDR3 comprises 15 residues. CDR1 is LNHNV, CDR2 YYDKDF, per germline (reference sequence). The CDR3 region is CATSPPGTGNYEQYF. The CDR3 DNA sequence: TGTGCCACCAGCCCCCCGGGGACAGGGAACTACGAGCAGTACTTC.

This clone was detected once. This chain joins TRBV24-1 and TRBJ2-7; 7 bases fit TRBD1. Trimming removed 8 bases from V and 0 bases from J; junction bases left unmatched: 12. The CDR3 loop spans 16 amino acids. Germline CDR1 is KGHDR and CDR2 is SFDVKD. CDR3 sequence reads: CATTPIKTGPSYEQYF. The CDR3, as DNA: TGTGCCACCACCCCCATTAAGACAGGGCCCTCCTACGAGCAGTACTTC.

The chain links TRBV2 to TRBJ1-2; 9 positions agree with TRBD1. J lost 4 bases, V lost 1 base, and 7 bases had no gene match. This CDR3 is built from 16 residues. The germline gives CDR1 SNHLY, CDR2 FYNNEI. The CDR3 region has the DNA TGTGCCAGCAGTGAAGAGGGACAGGGTTTATCCTATGGCTACACCTTC. It yields the protein CASSEEGQGLSYGYTF.

This clone has a single count. The chain uses TRBV11-3 and TRBJ2-1, with D perhaps TRBD1 (6 bases). This CDR3 spans 16 amino acids. Germline V CDR1 and CDR2: SGHNT, YENEEA. V dropped 0 bases and J dropped 5 bases, with 14 bases sitting between them. The CDR3 region is CASSLESGAKHNEQFF. The CDR3 bases are TGTGCCAGCAGCTTAGAATCAGGGGCGAAACACAATGAGCAGTTCTTC. Based on the CDR3 plus reference TRBV11-3 and TRBJ2-1, the full variable domain is EAGVVQSPRYKIIEKKQPVAFWCNPISGHNTLYWYLQNLGQGPELLIRYENEEAVDDSQLPKDRFSAERLKGVDSTLKIQPAELGDSAVYLCASSLESGAKHNEQFFGPGTRLTVL.